A selection of T cell receptor beta chains follows, all from one sample in a study of response to subunit inactivated influenza vaccine. A single record per CDR3 protein comes from TCRdb applying MiXCR to the RT-PCR reads. The sample includes about 800,000 distinct CDR3 sequences, 21% seen only once; the top ten take 9.5% to 13%. This specimen was PBMCs from blood, taken 5 days after vaccination. These receptors all come from a man aged 45-65 years who received an inactivated influenza vaccine. Each CDR3 is given with its conserved first and last residue. Fields, in order: J gene, clone size, V gene, D gene, CDR3 protein, CDR3 DNA. A D gene is named only where the DNA matches it firmly. Some rows have no size entry. The others give once, few or many, or a class for an expanded clone.

>TRBJ1-5|many|TRBV20-1|-
CSARPHRDYQPQHF
TGCAGTGCTAGACCACACAGGGACTATCAGCCCCAGCATTTT
>TRBJ1-2|once|TRBV2|-
CASSEYREAYYGYTF
TGTGCCAGCAGTGAATATCGGGAGGCCTACTATGGCTACACCTTC
>TRBJ2-1|once|TRBV24-1|-
CATSDMDLEQFF
TGTGCCACCAGTGATATGGACCTTGAGCAGTTCTTC
>TRBJ2-5|few|TRBV9|-
CASSVNPGRETQYF
TGTGCCAGCAGCGTTAACCCAGGGCGGGAGACCCAGTACTTC
>TRBJ2-1|-|TRBV6-2/TRBV6-3|-
CASSYSVAPSSYNEQFF
TGTGCCAGCAGTTACTCGGTCGCCCCGAGCTCCTACAATGAGCAGTTCTTC
>TRBJ2-1|-|TRBV28|-
CASSLPSRGNEQFF
TGTGCCAGCAGTTTACCTTCGAGAGGTAATGAGCAGTTCTTC
>TRBJ2-3|-|TRBV4-2|-
CASSQGSQGGGTDTQYF
TGTGCCAGCAGCCAAGGAAGCCAGGGGGGGGGCACAGATACGCAGTATTTT
>TRBJ2-3|-|TRBV4-2|TRBD1
CASSQEVWQGADTQYF
TGTGCCAGCAGCCAAGAAGTTTGGCAGGGGGCAGATACGCAGTATTTT
>TRBJ1-6|-|TRBV20-1|TRBD1
CSAPRSRQGSDSPLHF
TGCAGTGCTCCCCGTTCCCGACAGGGATCGGATTCACCCCTCCACTTT
>TRBJ1-4|-|TRBV20-1|TRBD1
CSAKPGQGNEKLFF
TGCAGTGCTAAACCGGGACAGGGGAATGAAAAACTGTTTTTT
>TRBJ2-7|-|TRBV20-1|-
CSALRGLAGRSYEQYF
TGCAGTGCTCTCAGGGGGCTAGCGGGAAGGTCCTACGAGCAGTACTTC
>TRBJ2-3|-|TRBV6-1|-
CASSALAHGADTQYF
TGTGCCAGCAGTGCTCTAGCCCACGGGGCAGATACGCAGTATTTT
>TRBJ2-7|-|TRBV20-1|-
CSASATYEQYF
TGCAGTGCTAGTGCCACCTACGAGCAGTACTTC
>TRBJ2-3|-|TRBV11-2|TRBD2
CASSLTGTSGRALRDTQYF
TGTGCCAGCAGCTTAACCGGGACTAGCGGGAGGGCCCTCAGAGATACGCAGTATTTT
>TRBJ1-1|-|TRBV24-1|TRBD1
CATSDFAGTGGAFF
TGTGCCACCAGTGATTTCGCCGGGACAGGGGGAGCTTTCTTT
>TRBJ2-7|many|TRBV7-2|TRBD2
CASSPTSSGYYEQYF
TGTGCCAGCAGCCCCACCTCTAGCGGTTACTACGAGCAGTACTTC
>TRBJ1-1|-|TRBV6-5|-
CASKGLYTEAFF
TGTGCCAGCAAAGGGTTGTACACTGAAGCTTTCTTT
>TRBJ2-1|few|TRBV24-1|TRBD2
CATSDPGTSGYNEQFF
TGTGCCACCAGTGACCCCGGGACTAGCGGTTACAATGAGCAGTTCTTC
>TRBJ2-1|few|TRBV15|-
CATSRDQERYNEQFF
TGTGCCACCAGCAGAGATCAGGAACGGTACAATGAGCAGTTCTTC
>TRBJ2-1|few|TRBV13|-
CASSLRGNFNEQFF
TGTGCCAGCAGCCTCCGCGGGAATTTCAATGAGCAGTTCTTC
>TRBJ1-2|-|TRBV20-1|TRBD1
CSASGQGAYYYGYTF
TGCAGTGCATCGGGACAGGGGGCATATTACTATGGCTACACCTTC
>TRBJ2-7|many|TRBV5-1|-
CASSLTGSYEQYF
TGTGCCAGCAGTTTAACGGGCTCCTACGAGCAGTACTTC
>TRBJ2-5|-|TRBV3-1|TRBD2
CASSQAGGSEETQYF
TGTGCCAGCAGCCAGGCGGGGGGAAGCGAAGAGACCCAGTACTTC
>TRBJ2-2|few|TRBV12-5|-
CASAPSSVGELFF
TGTGCTAGTGCACCTTCGAGTGTAGGGGAGCTGTTTTTT
>TRBJ2-7|many|TRBV10-3|-
CAISVQEGHEQYF
TGTGCCATCAGTGTTCAGGAGGGACACGAGCAGTACTTC
>TRBJ2-5|few|TRBV7-2|TRBD2
CASSLVVGLAGETQYF
TGTGCCAGCAGCTTAGTGGTAGGACTAGCGGGAGAGACCCAGTACTTC
>TRBJ2-1|few|TRBV20-1|-
CSARGGRNSYNEQFF
TGCAGTGCTAGAGGGGGCAGGAACTCCTACAATGAGCAGTTCTTC
>TRBJ2-7|few|TRBV6-2/TRBV6-3|-
CASSADSFYEQYF
TGTGCCAGCAGTGCCGACAGTTTTTACGAGCAGTACTTC
>TRBJ1-2|many|TRBV6-1|-
CASSSPGDGYGYTF
TGTGCCAGCAGTAGCCCCGGAGATGGCTATGGCTACACCTTC
>TRBJ2-5|-|TRBV7-9|TRBD2
CASSSTSGFETQYF
TGTGCCAGCAGCTCAACTAGCGGTTTCGAGACCCAGTACTTC
>TRBJ2-7|few|TRBV7-9|-
CASSPLREQYF
TGTGCCAGCAGCCCGTTGCGCGAGCAGTACTTC
>TRBJ2-2|many|TRBV5-5|-
CASSFRETGELFF
TGTGCCAGCAGCTTTCGGGAGACCGGGGAGCTGTTTTTT
>TRBJ2-7|few|TRBV5-1|-
CASSPGGFYEQYF
TGCGCCAGCAGTCCGGGTGGTTTCTACGAGCAGTACTTC
>TRBJ2-7|few|TRBV6-2/TRBV6-3|TRBD2
CASSYLAGEGEQYF
TGTGCCAGCAGTTACCTAGCGGGAGAAGGCGAGCAGTACTTC
>TRBJ1-2|few|TRBV5-1|-
CASSASPGGAYGYTF
TGCGCCAGCAGCGCGAGCCCGGGGGGGGCCTATGGCTACACCTTC
>TRBJ1-5|few|TRBV10-3|TRBD1
CATEPGQGRNQPQHF
TGTGCCACCGAGCCGGGACAGGGACGGAATCAGCCCCAGCATTTT
>TRBJ1-2|few|TRBV19|-
CASSELAGVGYTF
TGTGCCAGTAGTGAATTGGCAGGAGTCGGCTACACCTTC
>TRBJ2-1|-|TRBV28|-
CASSRAGITSYNEQFF
TGTGCCAGCAGTAGAGCGGGCATCACTTCCTACAATGAGCAGTTCTTC
>TRBJ1-4|few|TRBV5-8|-
CASSLVVGVGEKLFF
TGTGCCAGCAGCTTGGTTGTGGGAGTCGGTGAAAAACTGTTTTTT
>TRBJ2-1|-|TRBV14|TRBD2
CASSRLGLAGHEQFF
TGTGCCAGCAGCCGACTCGGGCTAGCGGGACATGAGCAGTTCTTC
>TRBJ2-2|-|TRBV6-6|-
CASSHISTGELFF
TGTGCCAGCAGTCATATAAGCACCGGGGAGCTGTTTTTT
>TRBJ2-5|-|TRBV28|-
CASSLLGDYQETQYF
TGTGCCAGCAGTTTATTGGGGGACTACCAAGAGACCCAGTACTTC
>TRBJ2-5|once|TRBV5-1|TRBD2
CASSSALLAGAQETQYF
TGCGCCAGCAGCTCGGCCCTACTAGCGGGGGCCCAAGAGACCCAGTACTTC
>TRBJ1-2|few|TRBV12-3/TRBV12-4|-
CASSPAGIGNYGYTF
TGTGCCAGCAGCCCCGCAGGGATAGGTAACTATGGCTACACCTTC
>TRBJ2-4|many|TRBV20-1|-
CSATPPGANIQYF
TGCAGTGCCACCCCTCCCGGGGCCAACATTCAGTACTTC
>TRBJ2-7|many|TRBV7-2|-
CASSLNPTYEQYF
TGTGCCAGCAGCTTAAACCCTACCTACGAGCAGTACTTC
>TRBJ1-1|few|TRBV30|-
CAWIPGSEAFF
TGTGCCTGGATTCCAGGGAGTGAAGCTTTCTTT
>TRBJ2-7|few|TRBV29-1|-
CSVIRRSSYEQYF
TGCAGCGTTATTCGGCGAAGCTCCTACGAGCAGTACTTC
>TRBJ2-3|-|TRBV10-3|TRBD1
CAIRGQEENYDTQYF
TGTGCCATCAGGGGACAGGAGGAGAATTATGATACGCAGTATTTT
>TRBJ1-1|few|TRBV12-3/TRBV12-4|-
CASSFGPATEAFF
TGTGCCAGCAGTTTTGGCCCTGCGACTGAAGCTTTCTTT
>TRBJ2-7|-|TRBV20-1|-
CSAAPGVNYEQYF
TGCAGTGCTGCCCCGGGAGTCAATTACGAGCAGTACTTC
>TRBJ1-2|few|TRBV12-3/TRBV12-4|-
CASSLITGSRYTF
TGTGCCAGCAGTTTAATCACAGGGAGCCGCTACACCTTC
>TRBJ2-1|few|TRBV7-2|TRBD1
CASSPQGPNEQFF
TGTGCCAGCAGCCCACAGGGGCCCAATGAGCAGTTCTTC
>TRBJ1-5|many|TRBV12-3/TRBV12-4|-
CASSTSNQPQHF
TGTGCCAGCAGTACCTCCAATCAGCCCCAGCATTTT
>TRBJ2-3|few|TRBV10-3|-
CAIRADITDTQYF
TGTGCCATCAGGGCAGACATCACAGATACGCAGTATTTT